One sample yielded the 10 T cell receptor beta chains listed below, sequenced in a study of T cell repertoires in cytomegalovirus infection (dated by TCRdb to between 2018 and 2020). Sequencing was carried out with an Illumina HiSeq 1500. TCRdb ran its own pipeline on the public reads, namely fastp trimming at Q25 and MiXCR clone calling, and kept in-frame beta chains. One record per CDR3 amino acid sequence lists the most common genes and DNA. Present in this sample are some 200,000 distinct CDR3 sequences, around 35% of which were seen just once. The ten largest account for approximately 59% of the sample. The antigens these receptors bind are not known. The treatment or condition tag for this specimen amounts to: in vitro stimulation with specific CMV peptide epitopes to enrich CMV-specific T cells. The sequences come from CD8+ T cells from cultured PBMCs, collected from culture after CMV antigen stimulation. The receptors derive from a human donor in good health (CMV status not recorded). Some clones in this sample may be carry-over from other donors' samples.

V usage is TRBV11-2 and J usage is TRBJ1-6; D might be TRBD1 (5 bases). Germline CDR1 is SGHAT and CDR2 is FQNNGV. The CDR3 has 17 amino acids. Trimming took off 3 bases at V and 1 base at J, with 13 bases between the two ends. The CDR3 bases are TGTGCCAGCAGCTTGGGCAGGGATCCTTCCTATAATTCACCCCTCCACTTT. This gives the protein CASSLGRDPSYNSPLHF.

V is TRBV19 and J is TRBJ2-7, with D tentatively TRBD1 (6 bases). The germline CDR1 and CDR2 sequences are LNHDA and SQIVND (reference sequence). The length of the CDR3 is 14 residues. Deletions cut 4 bases from V and 3 bases from J, with 13 bases between. The CDR3 sequence: CASSKPGQIYEQYF. CDR3 bases: TGTGCCAGTAGTAAGCCGGGACAAATCTACGAGCAGTACTTC.

This clonotype was seen only a few times. This chain joins TRBV6-1 and TRBJ2-4; 8 bases align to TRBD2. J lost 9 bases, V lost 3 bases, and 7 bases had no gene match. The germline V gene has CDR1 MNHNS and CDR2 SASEGT. This CDR3 comprises 14 residues. The CDR3 DNA reads as TGTGCCAGCAGTGACATGGGGACTAGTGCCATTCAGTACTTC. It translates to CASSDMGTSAIQYF.

This clonotype turned up a few times. This chain connects TRBV7-9 to TRBJ2-2; D assignment may be TRBD1 or TRBD2 (5 bases each). Germline values: CDR1 SEHNR, CDR2 FQNEAQ (reference sequence). The germline V and J ends were trimmed by 2 bases and 6 bases, with 13 bases remaining between them. This CDR3 is 15 amino acids long. The CDR3 spells CASSLSSGDPGELFF. The CDR3 coding sequence is TGTGCCAGCAGCTTAAGTTCCGGGGACCCCGGGGAGCTGTTTTTT. The whole variable domain, remainder taken from reference TRBV7-9 and TRBJ2-2, is DTGVSQNPRHKITKRGQNVTFRCDPISEHNRLYWYRQTLGQGPEFLTYFQNEAQLEKSRLLSDRFSAERPKGSFSTLEIQRTEQGDSAMYLCASSLSSGDPGELFFGEGSRLTVL.

This clonotype has more than one count but fewer than ten. The V gene is TRBV5-4, the J gene TRBJ1-2, with D possibly being TRBD1 (5 bases). V lost 5 bases and J lost 3, with 17 bases in between. Germline V gene data show CDR1 as SGHNT and CDR2 as YYREEE (reference sequence). The CDR3 loop spans 15 amino acids. CDR3 bases: TGTGCCAGCAGTTCCCGTACCAGGGTGGACTATGGCTACACCTTC. As protein: CASSSRTRVDYGYTF.

The chain carries TRBV12-3 or TRBV12-4 and TRBJ1-2; D remains unclear. V lost 6 bases and J lost 6, with 17 bases in between. This CDR3 comprises 14 residues. The CDR3 DNA follows: TGTGCCAGCAGAGATACGCTGCGCGTGGATGGCTACACCTTC. Its translation: CASRDTLRVDGYTF.

The chain uses TRBV7-2 and TRBJ2-1; 8 nucleotides align to TRBD2. This CDR3 comprises 16 residues. Trimming took 4 bases from V and 3 from J; bases not matched to a gene: 8. The germline gives CDR1 SGHTA, CDR2 FQGNSA. The CDR3 nucleotides are TGTGCCAGCAGCTCTGCAGCGGGAGTAGGCTACAATGAGCAGTTCTTC. It yields the protein CASSSAAGVGYNEQFF. Filled out from reference TRBV7-2 and TRBJ2-1, the complete variable domain reads GAGVSQSPSNKVTEKGKDVELRCDPISGHTALYWYRQSLGQGLEFLIYFQGNSAPDKSGLPSDRFSAERTGGSVSTLTIQRTQQEDSAVYLCASSSAAGVGYNEQFFGPGTRLTVL.

The gene calls are TRBV6-2 or TRBV6-3 and TRBJ2-7; D might be TRBD2 (5 bases). The V and J ends lost 6 bases and 6 bases respectively, with 18 bases between them. This CDR3 has 14 amino acids. Germline CDR1 MNHEY, CDR2 SVGEGT. This chain's CDR3 is CASSPGLLAGEQYF. The CDR3 DNA is TGTGCCAGCAGCCCTGGACTCCTGGCAGGCGAGCAGTACTTC.

The rearrangement uses TRBV28 and TRBJ1-5; D might be TRBD1 (6 bases). The ends were cut back, 8 bases at V and 1 base at J, with 12 bases in the middle. CDR1 and CDR2 (germline): MDHEN, SYDVKM. This CDR3 is built from 14 residues. CDR3 in DNA: TGTGCCAGCCGCTATACAGGGAGCAATCAGCCCCAGCATTTT. This translates into CASRYTGSNQPQHF. The complete variable domain, with remaining parts taken from reference TRBV28 and TRBJ1-5, reads DVKVTQSSRYLVKRTGEKVFLECVQDMDHENMFWYRQDPGLGLRLIYFSYDVKMKEKGDIPEGYSVSREKKERFSLILESASTNQTSMYLCASRYTGSNQPQHFGDGTRLSIL.

V gene TRBV27 combines with J gene TRBJ2-1; unclear D gene. CDR1 and CDR2 (germline): MNHEY, SMNVEV (reference sequence). The CDR3 covers 15 residues. The V end was cut by 0 bases, the J end by 3 bases, with 9 bases between. The CDR3 sequence is CASSLSISGYNEQFF. The CDR3 region has the DNA TGTGCCAGCAGTTTATCGATAAGTGGCTACAATGAGCAGTTCTTC.